This T cell receptor beta chain was sequenced in a study of cytotoxic CD8 clonotypes in ibrutinib-treated CLL. Turning to the study itself: Each sample contained, on average, 255,043 productive templates and nearly 95,000 productive rearrangements.

Points on this clone: The antigen is not known.

Study findings and constraints: Public clonotypes were uncommon and contracted or stayed stable on treatment.

The assay was immunoSEQ multiplex PCR, and TCRdb's table has in-frame clones only and misses some. The sample lists 29,000 or so clones, roughly 76% seen once, with 51% in the top ten. The sample consisted of PBMCs, taken after 36 months of ibrutinib treatment. The source of this sequence is a human donor with chronic lymphocytic leukemia.

The chain's CDR3 is CASSPTGNYEQYF. CDR3 DNA sequence: TGTGCCAGTAGTCCGACAGGGAACTACGAGCAGTACTTC. The chain couples TRBV19 to TRBJ2-7, with TRBD1 identical over 7 bases. The V gene's germline CDR1 is LNHDA and CDR2 SQIVND (reference sequence). This CDR3 region has 13 residues. Trimming at V came to 5 bases and at J to 3 bases, leaving 4 bases not matched to a gene.